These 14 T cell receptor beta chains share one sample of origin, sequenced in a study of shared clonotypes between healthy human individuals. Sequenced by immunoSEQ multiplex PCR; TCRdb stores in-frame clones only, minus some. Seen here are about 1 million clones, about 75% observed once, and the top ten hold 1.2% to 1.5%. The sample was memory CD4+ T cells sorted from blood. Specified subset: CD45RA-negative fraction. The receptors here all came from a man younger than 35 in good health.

CDR3 sequence: CASSWVVQATEAFF. The CDR3 DNA follows: TGTGCCAGCAGCTGGGTGGTGCAGGCCACTGAAGCTTTCTTT. This chain joins TRBV5-5 and TRBJ1-1; D not resolved. The CDR3 is 14 amino acids. Germline CDR1 is SGHKS and CDR2 is YYEKEE (reference sequence). V lost 3 bases to trimming and J lost 4 bases, with 13 bases between them.

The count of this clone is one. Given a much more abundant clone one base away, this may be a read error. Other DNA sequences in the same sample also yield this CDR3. Here the CDR3 reads CASSQGWRLAGDDEQYF. In nucleotides, the CDR3 is TGCGCCAGCAGTCAAGGGTGGCGACTAGCGGGAGACGACGAGCAGTACTTC. The chain couples TRBV4-1 to TRBJ2-7; 12 bases are shared with TRBD2. The CDR3 runs 17 residues. From germline, CDR1 is MGHRA and CDR2 YSYEKL.

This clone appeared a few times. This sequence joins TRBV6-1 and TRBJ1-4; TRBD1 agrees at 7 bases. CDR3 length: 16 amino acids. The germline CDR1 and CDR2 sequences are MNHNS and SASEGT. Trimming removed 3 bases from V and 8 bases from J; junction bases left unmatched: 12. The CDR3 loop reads CASSDPYRGWQEKLFF. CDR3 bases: TGTGCCAGCAGTGACCCCTACAGGGGATGGCAAGAAAAACTGTTTTTT.

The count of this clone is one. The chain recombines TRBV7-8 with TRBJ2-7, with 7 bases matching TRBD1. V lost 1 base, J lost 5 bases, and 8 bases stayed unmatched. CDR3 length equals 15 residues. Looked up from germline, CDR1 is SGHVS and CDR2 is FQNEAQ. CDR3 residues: CASSLVQTGVDEQYF. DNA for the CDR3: TGTGCCAGCAGCTTAGTCCAAACAGGGGTAGACGAGCAGTACTTC.

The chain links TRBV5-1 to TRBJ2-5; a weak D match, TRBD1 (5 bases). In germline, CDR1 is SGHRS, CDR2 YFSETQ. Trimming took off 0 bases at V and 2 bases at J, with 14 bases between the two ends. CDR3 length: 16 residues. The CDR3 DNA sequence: TGCGCCAGCAGCTTGGTGACTCCCCAGGGACAAGAGACCCAGTACTTC. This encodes CASSLVTPQGQETQYF.

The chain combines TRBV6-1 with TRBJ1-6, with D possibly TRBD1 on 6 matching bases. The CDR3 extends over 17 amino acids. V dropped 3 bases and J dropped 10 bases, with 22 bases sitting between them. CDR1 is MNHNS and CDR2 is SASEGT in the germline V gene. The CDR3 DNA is TGTGCCAGCAGTGAGTCCCCAAAACAGGGTGGACACTCACCCCTCCACTTT. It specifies CASSESPKQGGHSPLHF.

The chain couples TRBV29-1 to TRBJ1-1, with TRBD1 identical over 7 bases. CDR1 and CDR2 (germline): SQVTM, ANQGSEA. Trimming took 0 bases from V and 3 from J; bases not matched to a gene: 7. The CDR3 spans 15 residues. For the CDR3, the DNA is TGCAGCGTTGAAGAGAGGGACAGCTTTGACACTGAAGCTTTCTTT. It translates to CSVEERDSFDTEAFF.

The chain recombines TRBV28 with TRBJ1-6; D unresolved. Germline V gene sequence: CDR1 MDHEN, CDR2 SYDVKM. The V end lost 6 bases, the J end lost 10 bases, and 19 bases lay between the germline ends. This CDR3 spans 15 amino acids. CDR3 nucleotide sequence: TGTGCCAGCAGCGGATTAGGGTCGGGATACTCACCCCTCCACTTT. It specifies CASSGLGSGYSPLHF.

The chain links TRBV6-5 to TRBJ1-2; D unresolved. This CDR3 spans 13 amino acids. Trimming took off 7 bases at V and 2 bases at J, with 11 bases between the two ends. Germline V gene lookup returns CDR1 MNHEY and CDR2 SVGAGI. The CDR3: CASTPRANYGYTF. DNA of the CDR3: TGTGCCAGCACCCCCCGCGCGAACTATGGCTACACCTTC.

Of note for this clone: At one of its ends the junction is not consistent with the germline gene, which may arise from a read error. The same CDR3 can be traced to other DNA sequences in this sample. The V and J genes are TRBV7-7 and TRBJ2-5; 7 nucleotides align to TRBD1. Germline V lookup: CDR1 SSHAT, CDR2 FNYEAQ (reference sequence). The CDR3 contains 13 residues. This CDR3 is CASSRDSQETQYF. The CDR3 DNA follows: TGTGCTAGCAGCCGGGACAGTCAAGAGACCCAGTACTTC.

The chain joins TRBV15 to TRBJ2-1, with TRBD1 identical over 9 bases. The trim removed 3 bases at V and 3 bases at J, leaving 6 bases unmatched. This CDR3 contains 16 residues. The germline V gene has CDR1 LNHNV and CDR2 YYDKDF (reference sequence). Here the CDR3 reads CATSRGQGQGYNEQFF. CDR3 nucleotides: TGTGCCACCAGCAGGGGACAGGGACAGGGCTACAATGAGCAGTTCTTC.

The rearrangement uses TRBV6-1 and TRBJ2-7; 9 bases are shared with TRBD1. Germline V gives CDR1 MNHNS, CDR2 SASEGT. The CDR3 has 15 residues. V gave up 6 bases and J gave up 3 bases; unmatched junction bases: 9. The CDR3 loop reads CASRVTGGEGYEQYF. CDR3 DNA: TGTGCCAGCAGGGTAACAGGGGGCGAGGGCTACGAGCAGTACTTC.

CDR3: CASSPRNLPTKLFF. Here the CDR3 DNA reads TGTGCCAGCAGCCCCCGAAACCTTCCCACAAAACTGTTTTTT. V usage is TRBV7-9 and J usage is TRBJ1-4; D gene unclear. The ends were cut back, 5 bases at V and 10 bases at J, with 17 bases in the middle. CDR3 length: 14 amino acids. The germline CDR1 and CDR2 sequences are SEHNR and FQNEAQ (reference sequence).

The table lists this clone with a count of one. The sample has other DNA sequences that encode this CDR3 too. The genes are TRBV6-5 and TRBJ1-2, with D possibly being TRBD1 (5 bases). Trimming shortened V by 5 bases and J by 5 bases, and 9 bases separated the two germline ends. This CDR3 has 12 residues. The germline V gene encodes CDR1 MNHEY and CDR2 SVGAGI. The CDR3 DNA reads TGTGCCAGCAGTGGCCAGGGTTATGGCTACACCTTC. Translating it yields CASSGQGYGYTF.